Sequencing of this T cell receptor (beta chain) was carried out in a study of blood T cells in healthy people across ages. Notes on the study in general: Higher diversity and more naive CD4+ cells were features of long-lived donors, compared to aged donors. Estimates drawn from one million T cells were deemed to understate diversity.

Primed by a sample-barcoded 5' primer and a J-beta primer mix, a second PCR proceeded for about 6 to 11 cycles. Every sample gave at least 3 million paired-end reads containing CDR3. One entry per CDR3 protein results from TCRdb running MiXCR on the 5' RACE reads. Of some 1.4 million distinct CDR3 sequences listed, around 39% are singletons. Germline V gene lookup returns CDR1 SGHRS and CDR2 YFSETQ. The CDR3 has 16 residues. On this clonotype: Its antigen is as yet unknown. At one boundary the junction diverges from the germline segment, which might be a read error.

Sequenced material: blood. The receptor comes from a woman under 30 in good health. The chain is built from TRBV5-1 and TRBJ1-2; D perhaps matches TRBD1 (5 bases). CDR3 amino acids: CASSFGGRSSDYGYIF. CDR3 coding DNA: TGCGCCAGCAGCTTCGGGGGACGGTCGTCGGACTATGGCTACATCTTC.